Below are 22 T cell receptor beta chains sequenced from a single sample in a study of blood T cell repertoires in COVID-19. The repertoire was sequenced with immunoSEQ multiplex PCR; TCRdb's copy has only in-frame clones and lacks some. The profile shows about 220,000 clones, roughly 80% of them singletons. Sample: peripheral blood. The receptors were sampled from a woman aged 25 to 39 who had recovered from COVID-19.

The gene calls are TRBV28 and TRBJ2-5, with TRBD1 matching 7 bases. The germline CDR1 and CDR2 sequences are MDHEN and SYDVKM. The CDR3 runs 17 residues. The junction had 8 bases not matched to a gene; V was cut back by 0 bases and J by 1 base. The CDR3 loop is CASSLWSSGGTQETQYF. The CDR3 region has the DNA TGTGCCAGCAGTTTATGGTCCTCAGGGGGAACCCAAGAGACCCAGTACTTC.

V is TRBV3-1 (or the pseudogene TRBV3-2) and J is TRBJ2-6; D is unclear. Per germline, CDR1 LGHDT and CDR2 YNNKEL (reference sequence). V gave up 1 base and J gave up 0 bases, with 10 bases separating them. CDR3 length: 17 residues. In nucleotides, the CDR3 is TGTGCCAGCAGCCAAGTATTACAGAGCTCTGGGGCCAACGTCCTGACTTTC. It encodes CASSQVLQSSGANVLTF.

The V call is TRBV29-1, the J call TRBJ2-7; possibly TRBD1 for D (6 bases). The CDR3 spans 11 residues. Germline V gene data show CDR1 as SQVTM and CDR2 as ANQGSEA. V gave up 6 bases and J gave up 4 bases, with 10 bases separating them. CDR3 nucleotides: TGCAGCGTAGTAACAGGGTACGAGCAGTACTTC. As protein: CSVVTGYEQYF.

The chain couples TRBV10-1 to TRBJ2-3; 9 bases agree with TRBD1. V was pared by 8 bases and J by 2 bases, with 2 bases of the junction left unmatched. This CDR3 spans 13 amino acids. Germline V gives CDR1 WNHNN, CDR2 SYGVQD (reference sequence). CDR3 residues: CASGQGITDTQYF. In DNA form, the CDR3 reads TGCGCCAGCGGACAGGGGATCACAGATACGCAGTATTTT.

Here the CDR3 reads CATSRDFQGLAGNTIYF. The CDR3 bases are TGTGCCACCAGCAGAGATTTTCAGGGGCTCGCTGGAAACACCATATATTTT. The gene calls are TRBV15 and TRBJ1-3, with a possible D match to TRBD1 (6 bases). Germline loops: CDR1 LNHNV, CDR2 YYDKDF (reference sequence). The V end was cut by 0 bases, the J end by 2 bases, with 14 bases between. The CDR3 has 17 amino acids.

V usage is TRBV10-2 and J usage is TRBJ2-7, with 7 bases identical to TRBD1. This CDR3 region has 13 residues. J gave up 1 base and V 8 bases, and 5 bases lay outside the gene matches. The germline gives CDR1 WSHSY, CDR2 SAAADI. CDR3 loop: CASRLGQSYEQYF. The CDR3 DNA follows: TGCGCCAGCCGGTTGGGACAGTCCTACGAGCAGTACTTC.

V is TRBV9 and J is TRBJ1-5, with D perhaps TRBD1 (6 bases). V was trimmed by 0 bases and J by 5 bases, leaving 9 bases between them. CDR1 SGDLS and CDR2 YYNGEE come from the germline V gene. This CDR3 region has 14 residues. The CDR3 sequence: CASSVAGVHQPQHF. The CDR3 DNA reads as TGTGCCAGCAGCGTAGCAGGGGTCCATCAGCCCCAGCATTTT.

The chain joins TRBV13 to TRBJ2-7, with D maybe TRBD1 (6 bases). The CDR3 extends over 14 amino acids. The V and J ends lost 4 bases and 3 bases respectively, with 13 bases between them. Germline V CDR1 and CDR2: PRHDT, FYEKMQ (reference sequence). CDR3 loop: CASSSGHLYYEQYF. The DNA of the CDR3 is TGTGCCAGCAGCTCGGGACACTTATACTACGAGCAGTACTTC.

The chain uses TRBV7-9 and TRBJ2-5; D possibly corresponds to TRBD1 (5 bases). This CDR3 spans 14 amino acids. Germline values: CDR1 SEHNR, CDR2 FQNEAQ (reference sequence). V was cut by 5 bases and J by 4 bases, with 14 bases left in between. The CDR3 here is CASSPPGFRETQYF. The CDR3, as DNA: TGTGCCAGCAGCCCCCCAGGGTTTCGAGAGACCCAGTACTTC. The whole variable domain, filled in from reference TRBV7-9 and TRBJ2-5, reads DTGVSQNPRHKITKRGQNVTFRCDPISEHNRLYWYRQTLGQGPEFLTYFQNEAQLEKSRLLSDRFSAERPKGSFSTLEIQRTEQGDSAMYLCASSPPGFRETQYFGPGTRLLVL.

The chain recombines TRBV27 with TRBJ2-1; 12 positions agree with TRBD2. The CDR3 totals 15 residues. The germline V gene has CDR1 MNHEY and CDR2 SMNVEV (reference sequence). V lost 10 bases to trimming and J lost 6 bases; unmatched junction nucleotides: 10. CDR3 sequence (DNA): TGTGCCACTCTAGCGGGAGGGCCGGCTGGCAATGAGCAGTTCTTC. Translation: CATLAGGPAGNEQFF.

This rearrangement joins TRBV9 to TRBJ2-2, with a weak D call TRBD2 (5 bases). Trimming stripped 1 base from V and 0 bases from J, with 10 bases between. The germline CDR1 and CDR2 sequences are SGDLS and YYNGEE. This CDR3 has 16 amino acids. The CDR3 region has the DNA TGTGCCAGCAGCGTACGTCCTAGCCCGAACACCGGGGAGCTGTTTTTT. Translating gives CASSVRPSPNTGELFF.

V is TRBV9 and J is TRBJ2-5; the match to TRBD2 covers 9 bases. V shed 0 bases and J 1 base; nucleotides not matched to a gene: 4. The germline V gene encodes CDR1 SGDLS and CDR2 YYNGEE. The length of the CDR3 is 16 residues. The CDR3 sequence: CASSVASGDIQETQYF. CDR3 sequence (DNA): TGTGCCAGCAGCGTAGCTAGCGGGGATATCCAAGAGACCCAGTACTTC.

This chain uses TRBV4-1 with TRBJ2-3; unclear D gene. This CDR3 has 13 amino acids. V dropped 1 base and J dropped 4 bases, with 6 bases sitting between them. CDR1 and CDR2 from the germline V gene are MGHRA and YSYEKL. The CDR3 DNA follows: TGCGCCAGCAGCCAAGGACTGTCAGATACGCAGTATTTT. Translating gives CASSQGLSDTQYF.

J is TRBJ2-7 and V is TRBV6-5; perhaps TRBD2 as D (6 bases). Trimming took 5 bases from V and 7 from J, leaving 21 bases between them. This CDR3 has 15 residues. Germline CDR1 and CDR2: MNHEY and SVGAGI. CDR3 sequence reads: CASSTLSREFGEQYF. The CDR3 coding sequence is TGTGCCAGCAGTACCCTTTCCCGGGAGTTCGGTGAGCAGTACTTC.

Here the CDR3 DNA reads TGTGCCAGCAGCCCTCAGGGTTGGGGCACCGGGGAGCTGTTTTTT. This codes for CASSPQGWGTGELFF. The rearrangement links TRBV7-2 to TRBJ2-2; D is perhaps TRBD1 (5 bases). The CDR3 totals 15 residues. V dropped 5 bases and J dropped 4 bases, with 14 bases sitting between them. CDR1 SGHTA and CDR2 FQGNSA come from the germline V gene.

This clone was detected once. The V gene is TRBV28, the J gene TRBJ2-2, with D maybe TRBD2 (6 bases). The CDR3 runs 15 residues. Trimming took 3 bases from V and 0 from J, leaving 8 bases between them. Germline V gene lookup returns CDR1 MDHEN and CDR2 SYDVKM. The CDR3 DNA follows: TGTGCCAGCAGTTTTGCGGGGCCGAACACCGGGGAGCTGTTTTTT. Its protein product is CASSFAGPNTGELFF.

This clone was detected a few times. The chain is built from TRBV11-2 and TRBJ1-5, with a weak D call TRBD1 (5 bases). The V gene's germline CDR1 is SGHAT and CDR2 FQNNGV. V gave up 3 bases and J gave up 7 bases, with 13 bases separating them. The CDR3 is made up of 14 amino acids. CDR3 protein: CASSFPGSGQPQHF. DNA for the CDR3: TGTGCCAGCAGCTTCCCAGGGTCGGGCCAGCCCCAGCATTTT. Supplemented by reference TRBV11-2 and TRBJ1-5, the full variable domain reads EAGVAQSPRYKIIEKRQSVAFWCNPISGHATLYWYQQILGQGPKLLIQFQNNGVVDDSQLPKDRFSAERLKGVDSTLKIQPAKLEDSAVYLCASSFPGSGQPQHFGDGTRLSIL.

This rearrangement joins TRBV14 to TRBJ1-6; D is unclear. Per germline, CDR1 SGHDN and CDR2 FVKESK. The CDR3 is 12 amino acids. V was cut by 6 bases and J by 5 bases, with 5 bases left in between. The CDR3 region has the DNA TGTGCCAGCAGTCACAATAATTCACCCCTCCACTTT. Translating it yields CASSHNNSPLHF.

The chain's CDR3 is CASSLKGDQPQHF. CDR3 sequence (DNA): TGTGCCAGCAGCCTTAAAGGGGATCAGCCCCAGCATTTT. The V call is TRBV11-2, the J call TRBJ1-5; D might be TRBD1 (5 bases). There are 13 residues in the CDR3. Germline CDR1 reads SGHAT; CDR2 reads FQNNGV. Trimming took 5 bases from V and 5 from J, leaving 10 bases between them.

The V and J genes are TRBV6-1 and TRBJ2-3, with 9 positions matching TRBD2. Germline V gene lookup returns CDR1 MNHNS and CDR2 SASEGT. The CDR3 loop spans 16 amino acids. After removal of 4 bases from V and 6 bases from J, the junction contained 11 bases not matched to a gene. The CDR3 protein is CASSGSSGIGGDTQYF. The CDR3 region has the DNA TGTGCCAGCAGTGGCTCTAGCGGGATCGGGGGGGATACGCAGTATTTT.

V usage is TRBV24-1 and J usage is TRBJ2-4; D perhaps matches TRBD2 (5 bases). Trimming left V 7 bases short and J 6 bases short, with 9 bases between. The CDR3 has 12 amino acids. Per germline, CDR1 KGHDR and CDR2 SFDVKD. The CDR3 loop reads CATSGNGNIQYF. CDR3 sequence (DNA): TGTGCCACCAGCGGGAATGGAAACATTCAGTACTTC.

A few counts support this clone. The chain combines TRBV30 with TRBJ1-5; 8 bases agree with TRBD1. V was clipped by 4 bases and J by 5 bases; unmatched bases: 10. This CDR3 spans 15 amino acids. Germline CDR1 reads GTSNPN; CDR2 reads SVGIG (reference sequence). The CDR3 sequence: CAWTPGQGWDQPQHF. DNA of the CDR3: TGTGCCTGGACTCCAGGACAGGGCTGGGATCAGCCCCAGCATTTT.